This TCR beta chain stems from a study of cytomegalovirus exposure and HLA in healthy donors. General study findings and limits: Three of the chains that were CMV-associated were confirmed in vitro to be specific for CMV antigens.

The CDR3 spans 16 residues. Germline V gene sequence: CDR1 SGHDN, CDR2 FVKESK. The V and J ends lost 5 bases and 5 bases, in that order; junction bases with no gene match: 9. PCR amplification relied on 60 Vbeta primers (plus 13 Jbeta primers). Measured with immunoSEQ multiplex PCR; TCRdb has only the in-frame clones, and not every one. The sample consists of about 57,000 clones, roughly 77% of them appearing once. Notes on this clone: Its antigen remains unknown.

V is TRBV14 and J is TRBJ1-5, with 10 bases aligning to TRBD1. Sequenced sample: PBMCs. The receptor was isolated from a man in his thirties or forties in good health and CMV-seropositive. DNA for the CDR3: TGTGCCAGCAGCTCGGACAGGGGGGCCATCTATCAGCCCCAGCATTTT. Protein: CASSSDRGAIYQPQHF.